Listed below are T cell receptor beta chains from one sample, sequenced in a study of early T cells in non-severe SARS-CoV-2 infection. Using its own MiXCR run on the 5' RACE reads, TCRdb lists one record per CDR3 protein. The sample consists of 37,000 or so distinct CDR3 sequences, more than 5.5% of them appearing once. Sequenced material: whole blood. These receptor sequences come from an adult who was a healthcare worker with PCR-confirmed SARS-CoV-2 infection or an uninfected control (not recorded which). Each CDR3 is given with its conserved first and last residue.

J	V	length	CDR3
TRBJ1-4	TRBV12-3/TRBV12-4	11	CASTLGEKLFF
TRBJ2-4	TRBV7-9	13	CASSFEESNIQYF
TRBJ2-1	TRBV24-1	16	CATSDLSSGSYNEQLF
TRBJ2-2	TRBV28	14	CASIRAGNTGELFF
TRBJ2-2	TRBV15	15	CATSRADRVTGELFF
TRBJ1-1	TRBV10-1	15	CASSEFPIPSTEAFF
TRBJ2-7	TRBV6-1	12	CASSDVGYEQYF
TRBJ2-1	TRBV6-1	14	CASMSPLSYNEQFF
TRBJ2-1	TRBV12-3/TRBV12-4	14	CASSLIRAGGRQFF
TRBJ2-3	TRBV7-9	14	CATGAELHTDTQYF
TRBJ2-1	TRBV10-1	15	CASSDIGQGYNEQFF
TRBJ2-1	TRBV20-1	13	CSADRDIYNEQFF
TRBJ1-1	TRBV28	15	CASSPHSGPNTEAFF
TRBJ2-1	TRBV14	14	CASSQDGLYNEQFF
TRBJ1-2	TRBV6-5	12	CASGTWTNGYTF
TRBJ2-5	TRBV10-3	13	CAISEAGLRTQYF
TRBJ2-1	TRBV7-9	16	CASSSPLATEYNEQFF
TRBJ2-7	TRBV12-3/TRBV12-4	12	CASSHNSYEQYF
TRBJ2-7	TRBV30	13	CAWTEREAGEQYF
TRBJ2-4	TRBV5-1	18	CASSLEPSGRAMGNIQYF
TRBJ1-1	TRBV20-1	15	CSANRATGVNTEAFF
TRBJ2-3	TRBV11-2	14	CASSLRESTDTQYF
TRBJ2-7	TRBV6-2/TRBV6-3	14	CASSYSGQLSEQYF
TRBJ2-1	TRBV29-1	14	CSYNGEGMTAEQFF
TRBJ2-1	TRBV7-8	13	CASSLSGGGEQFF
TRBJ2-5	TRBV20-1	17	CSAPAGTSEGTGETQYF
TRBJ2-7	TRBV7-9	14	CASSSGQFSNEQYF
TRBJ2-1	TRBV29-1	15	CSVEGLGGRNDEQFF
TRBJ2-3	TRBV12-3/TRBV12-4	11	CASSYPDTQYF
TRBJ1-3	TRBV5-6	15	CASIGRTDSGNTIYF
TRBJ1-6	TRBV27	14	CASGRGTYNSPLHF
TRBJ2-3	TRBV12-3/TRBV12-4	12	CASWREGDTQYF
TRBJ2-1	TRBV6-1	13	CASLAGAHNEQFF
TRBJ2-1	TRBV20-1	16	CSATDGRRSSYNEQFF
TRBJ1-1	TRBV30	13	CAWTGVPGTEAFF
TRBJ1-5	TRBV11-2	16	CASSLGHRGLGQPQHF
TRBJ2-7	TRBV10-3	14	CAISESKGTYEQYF
TRBJ2-7	TRBV9	14	CASSAWTGENEQYF
TRBJ1-4	TRBV6-5	17	CASSYNEGAGGVEKLFF
TRBJ2-5	TRBV12-3/TRBV12-4	14	CASSSRDRQETQYF
TRBJ1-5	TRBV30	14	CAWSTGQGHQPQHF
TRBJ2-7	TRBV2	13	CASSGLHHYEQYF
TRBJ2-7	TRBV28	15	CASKPGTGLSYEQYF
TRBJ2-2	TRBV28	16	CASSLWRGRVTGELFF
TRBJ1-5	TRBV5-5	13	CASSLNGPQPQHF
TRBJ2-1	TRBV6-6	10	CASSRNEQFF
TRBJ1-2	TRBV7-8	15	CASSSYRGTNYGYTF
TRBJ2-7	TRBV5-1	15	CASSLEGARSYEQYF
TRBJ2-7	TRBV20-1	15	CSANDYLAGVHEQYF
TRBJ2-1	TRBV7-2	19	CASSLVARLAGGPAKEQFF
TRBJ2-7	TRBV3-1	16	CASSSPRLANSYEQYF
TRBJ2-4	TRBV29-1	13	CSARSGTKNIQYF
TRBJ2-2	TRBV6-7	11	CASDRGGELFF
TRBJ2-1	TRBV15	15	CATSRGTSGSNEQFF
TRBJ2-5	TRBV10-3	16	CAISEPGLGNQETQYF
TRBJ2-7	TRBV5-1	13	CASSWGTDYEQYF
TRBJ2-1	TRBV6-1	15	CASRDTSGTSDEQFF